These 10 T cell receptor beta chains originate from one sample sequenced in a study of CD8 T cells in ankylosing spondylitis. TCRdb analysed the 5' RACE reads with MiXCR anew, one entry per CDR3 protein. The table records nearly 350,000 distinct CDR3 sequences, roughly 15% of them present only once. Sample: blood, either unsorted or a sorted T cell fraction (not recorded which). The receptors originated from a male donor with ankylosing spondylitis or in good health (not recorded which).

The table lists this clonotype with a few counts. The genes are TRBV3-1 and TRBJ1-2; no definite D call. This CDR3 region has 14 residues. V was cut by 6 bases and J by 1 base, with 12 bases left in between. The V gene's germline CDR1 is LGHDT and CDR2 YNNKEL (reference sequence). The CDR3: CASSPITVNYGYTF. CDR3 nucleotides: TGTGCCAGCAGTCCGATAACTGTTAACTATGGCTACACCTTC.

The chain links TRBV6-2 or TRBV6-3 to TRBJ2-1; the D gene is possibly TRBD2 (5 bases). The CDR3 covers 16 residues. CDR1 and CDR2 from the germline V gene are MNHEY and SVGEGT. V was pared by 5 bases and J by 1 base, with 15 bases between. CDR3: CASSKTGSGSYNEQFF. As DNA, the CDR3 is TGTGCCAGCAGTAAAACTGGGAGTGGGTCCTACAATGAGCAGTTCTTC.

This rearrangement joins TRBV4-1 to TRBJ1-1, with unresolved D. The CDR3 covers 17 residues. Trimming stripped 2 bases from V and 0 bases from J, with 16 bases between. Germline loops: CDR1 MGHRA, CDR2 YSYEKL. The CDR3 DNA sequence: TGCGCCAGCAGCCAATTACTATCCTTAAACATGAACACTGAAGCTTTCTTT. It codes for CASSQLLSLNMNTEAFF.

This chain connects TRBV3-1 to TRBJ1-1, with 7 bases aligning to TRBD1. This CDR3 spans 15 amino acids. The germline CDR1 and CDR2 sequences are LGHDT and YNNKEL (reference sequence). Germline trimming cut 2 bases from V and 3 bases from J; bases unmatched to any gene: 6. CDR3 residues: CASSQRTGGHTEAFF. Written as DNA, the CDR3 is TGTGCCAGCAGCCAAAGGACAGGAGGGCACACTGAAGCTTTCTTT.

This clonotype was observed a handful of times. The chain links TRBV6-1 to TRBJ2-3; TRBD1 matches 8 bases. Germline values: CDR1 MNHNS, CDR2 SASEGT. The CDR3 spans 15 residues. Germline trimming cut 11 bases from V and 1 base from J; bases unmatched to any gene: 11. The CDR3 DNA is TGTGCCGGAGAAAGACAGGGGTCGGGCACAGATACGCAGTATTTT. Amino acid sequence: CAGERQGSGTDTQYF.

The sample holds a few counts of this clonotype. This chain uses TRBV5-1 with TRBJ2-1; a possible D gene is TRBD2 (6 bases). The germline V gene has CDR1 SGHRS and CDR2 YFSETQ. Trimming stripped 4 bases from V and 7 bases from J, with 18 bases between. CDR3 length: 15 residues. The CDR3, as DNA: TGCGCCAGCAGCCCGCCCGGAACTAGCAGGAATGAGCAGTTCTTC. Translating it yields CASSPPGTSRNEQFF.

This sequence joins TRBV7-8 and TRBJ2-5; D perhaps matches TRBD2 (6 bases). V lost 6 bases, J lost 5 bases, and 19 bases lay in between. The CDR3 extends over 15 amino acids. Germline lookup yields CDR1 SGHVS and CDR2 FQNEAQ. The CDR3 here is CASSQLPRAGETQYF. CDR3 sequence (DNA): TGTGCCAGCAGTCAACTCCCCCGGGCGGGGGAGACCCAGTACTTC.

This clonotype has ten or more counts. J is TRBJ2-1 and V is TRBV12-3 or TRBV12-4; 7 positions agree with TRBD2. The CDR3 covers 14 residues. The V segment lost 8 bases and the J segment 2 bases; nucleotides outside the gene matches: 6. The CDR3 loop reads CASASGVPYNEQFF. The CDR3 DNA reads as TGTGCCAGCGCCAGCGGGGTCCCCTACAATGAGCAGTTCTTC.

The table lists this clonotype with many counts. The chain has TRBV28 and TRBJ1-2; 10 bases are shared with TRBD1. CDR3 length: 15 residues. V gave up 4 bases and J gave up 6 bases; unmatched junction bases: 8. Germline CDR1 and CDR2: MDHEN and SYDVKM. CDR3 nucleotides: TGTGCCAGCAGTTCAAGCCGGGACAGGGGCGATGGCTACACCTTC. Translated: CASSSSRDRGDGYTF.

The V and J genes are TRBV5-1 and TRBJ2-5; tentatively, D is TRBD2 (6 bases). Per germline, CDR1 SGHRS and CDR2 YFSETQ. The length of the CDR3 is 15 residues. V was clipped by 1 base and J by 7 bases, with 17 bases between them. CDR3 coding DNA: TGCGCCAGCAGCTTGAGACCCGGGACTTTCGGGACCCAGTACTTC. Translating gives CASSLRPGTFGTQYF.